This T cell receptor (beta chain) was profiled in a study of T-cell reconstitution after alpha-beta-depleted transplantation in children (dated by TCRdb to 2015 to 2016). Regarding the research as a whole: Using TCR repertoire profiling, the study quantitatively followed how T-cell immune reconstitution unfolded in children after TCRalphabeta/CD19-depleted allogeneic hematopoietic cell transplantation.

The sample's treatment or condition label, in plain terms: allogeneic hematopoietic cell transplantation with graft depleted of TCRalphabeta T cells and CD19 B cells. The children who served as transplant recipients had been given grafts of TCRalphabeta/CD19-depleted allogeneic hematopoietic cells. The cysteine opens and the phenylalanine closes a CDR3 of 15 amino acids. Only CDR3 DNA remains: 45 bases, in frame from the first base. CDR1 and CDR2, per the germline V gene, are SGHVS and FQNEAQ. Trimming at the junction amounts to 7 bases on V and 3 bases on J, and the germline ends lie 16 bases apart. The method behind the library was PCR. Sequencing took place on an Illumina HiSeq 2500. TCR libraries were prepared with molecular barcoding, using unique molecular identifiers to normalize TCRbeta repertoire quantification. TCRdb itself trimmed the public reads at Q25 with fastp, ran MiXCR and retained productive beta chains. Rows matching on CDR3 protein sequence are summarized as one entry with the most common DNA and genes. The sample table holds 500,000 to 650,000 distinct CDR3 sequences, of which about 10% were seen once. The ten largest clones represent around 15% of the sample.

Comment on this clonotype: Its antigen is still unknown. No base qualities exist here, and no much larger clone lies one base off it.

Study-wide conclusions, independent of this receptor: The high TCRbeta diversity at day 60 in some patients was ascribed to recipient T cells and intrathymic progenitors that had survived conditioning. About two months after transplant, the apparently early recovery of alphabetaT-cell counts reportedly depended on just several hundred clones that had expanded rapidly and came from non-depleted graft cells. The frequencies of hyperexpanded clones fell over the following months, and after one year, T-cell counts and TCRbeta diversity were mostly attributed to newly produced T cells.

This receptor was obtained from a female patient between 2 and 10 years old who had a stem cell transplant for aplastic anemia, so the T cells may come from the graft donor. The rearranged segments are TRBV7-8 and TRBJ2-1, with TRBD2 as a weak D call on 5 bases. The sample in question was PBMCs, mostly from graft donor cells, obtained 180 days after TCRalphabeta/CD19-depleted stem cell transplant. At the DNA level, the sequence is TGTGCCAGCACCCAAGCGGCCTCGTACTACAATGAGCAGTTCTTC. This translates into CASTQAASYYNEQFF.